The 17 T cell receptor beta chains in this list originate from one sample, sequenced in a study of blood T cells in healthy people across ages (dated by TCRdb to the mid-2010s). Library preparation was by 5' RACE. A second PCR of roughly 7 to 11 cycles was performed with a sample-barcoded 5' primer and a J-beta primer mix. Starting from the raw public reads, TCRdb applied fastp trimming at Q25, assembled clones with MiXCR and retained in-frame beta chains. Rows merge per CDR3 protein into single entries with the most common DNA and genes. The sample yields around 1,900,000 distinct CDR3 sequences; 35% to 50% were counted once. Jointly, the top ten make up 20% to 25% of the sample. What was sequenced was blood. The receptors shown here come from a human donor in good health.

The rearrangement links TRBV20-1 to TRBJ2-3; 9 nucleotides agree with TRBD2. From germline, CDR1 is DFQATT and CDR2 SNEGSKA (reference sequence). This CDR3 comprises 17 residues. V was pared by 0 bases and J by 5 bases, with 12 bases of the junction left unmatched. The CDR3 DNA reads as TGCAGTGCTAGAGATCGGGTGCGGGGGGGGGCGATAGATACGCAGTATTTT. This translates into CSARDRVRGGAIDTQYF.

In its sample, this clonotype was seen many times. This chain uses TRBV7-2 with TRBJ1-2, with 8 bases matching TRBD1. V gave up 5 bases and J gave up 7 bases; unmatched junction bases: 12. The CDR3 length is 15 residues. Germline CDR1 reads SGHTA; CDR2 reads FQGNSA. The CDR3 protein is CASSLRGRDRFGYTF. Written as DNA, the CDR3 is TGTGCCAGCAGCCTAAGGGGCCGGGACAGGTTTGGCTACACCTTC.

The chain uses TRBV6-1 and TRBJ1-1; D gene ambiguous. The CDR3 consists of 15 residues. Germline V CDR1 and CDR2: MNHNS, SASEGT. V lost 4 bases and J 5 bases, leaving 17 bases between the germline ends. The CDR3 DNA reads TGTGCCAGCAGTGCCATACACGACCCGACAACTGAAGCTTTCTTT. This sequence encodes CASSAIHDPTTEAFF.

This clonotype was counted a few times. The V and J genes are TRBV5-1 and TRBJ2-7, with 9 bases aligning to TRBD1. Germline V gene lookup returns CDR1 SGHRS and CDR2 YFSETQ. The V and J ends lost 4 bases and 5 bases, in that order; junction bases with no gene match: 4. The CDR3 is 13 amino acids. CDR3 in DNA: TGCGCCAGCAGCAGGGACAGGGAGGACGAGCAGTACTTC. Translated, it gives CASSRDREDEQYF.

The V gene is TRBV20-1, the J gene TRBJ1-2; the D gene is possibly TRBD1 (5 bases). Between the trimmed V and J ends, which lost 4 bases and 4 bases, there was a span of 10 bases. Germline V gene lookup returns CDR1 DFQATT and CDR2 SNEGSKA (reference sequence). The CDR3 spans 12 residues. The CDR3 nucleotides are TGCAGTGCTACGGACGGGGGCTATGGCTACACCTTC. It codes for CSATDGGYGYTF.

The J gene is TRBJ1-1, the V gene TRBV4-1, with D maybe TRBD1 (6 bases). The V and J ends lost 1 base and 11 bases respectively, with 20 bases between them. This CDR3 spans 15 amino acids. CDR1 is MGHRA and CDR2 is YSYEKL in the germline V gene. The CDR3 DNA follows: TGCGCCAGCAGCCAAGCGTTTTACAGGGACCGGGGGGCTTTCTTT. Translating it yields CASSQAFYRDRGAFF.

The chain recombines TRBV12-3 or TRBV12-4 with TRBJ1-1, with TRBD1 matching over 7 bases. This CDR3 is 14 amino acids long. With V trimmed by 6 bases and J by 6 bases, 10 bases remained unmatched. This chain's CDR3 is CASSQTGRRPEAFF. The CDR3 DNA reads TGTGCCAGCAGCCAGACAGGGAGGCGCCCTGAAGCTTTCTTT.

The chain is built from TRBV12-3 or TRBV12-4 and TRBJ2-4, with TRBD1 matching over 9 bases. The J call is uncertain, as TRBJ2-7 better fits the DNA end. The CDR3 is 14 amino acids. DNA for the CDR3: TGTGCCAGCAGGGGGGACAGGGATACCTACGAGCAGTACTTC. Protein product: CASRGDRDTYEQYF.

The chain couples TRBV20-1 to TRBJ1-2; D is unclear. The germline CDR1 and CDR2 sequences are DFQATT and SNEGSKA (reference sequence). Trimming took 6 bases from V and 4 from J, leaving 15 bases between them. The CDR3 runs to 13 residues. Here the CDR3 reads CSALEAAGYGYTF. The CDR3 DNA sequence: TGCAGTGCCCTAGAAGCGGCGGGCTATGGCTACACCTTC.

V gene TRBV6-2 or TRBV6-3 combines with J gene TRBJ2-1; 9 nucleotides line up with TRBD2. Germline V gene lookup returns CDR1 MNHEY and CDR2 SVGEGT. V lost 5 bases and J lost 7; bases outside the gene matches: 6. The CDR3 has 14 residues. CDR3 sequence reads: CASSPSGGWNEQFF. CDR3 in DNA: TGTGCCAGCAGTCCGAGCGGGGGGTGGAATGAGCAGTTCTTC.

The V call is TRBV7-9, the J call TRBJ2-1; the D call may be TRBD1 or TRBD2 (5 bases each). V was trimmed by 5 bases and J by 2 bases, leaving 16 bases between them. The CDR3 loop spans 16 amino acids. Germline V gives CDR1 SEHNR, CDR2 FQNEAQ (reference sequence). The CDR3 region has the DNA TGTGCCAGCAGCCTGGGGCGGACGGGGCCCTACAATGAGCAGTTCTTC. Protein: CASSLGRTGPYNEQFF.

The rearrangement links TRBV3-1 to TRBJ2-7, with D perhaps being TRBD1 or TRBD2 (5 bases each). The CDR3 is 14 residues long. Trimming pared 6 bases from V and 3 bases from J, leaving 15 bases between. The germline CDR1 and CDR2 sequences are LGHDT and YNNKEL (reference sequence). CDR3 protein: CASRQTRDHYEQYF. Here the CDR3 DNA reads TGTGCCAGCAGGCAGACAAGGGACCACTACGAGCAGTACTTC.

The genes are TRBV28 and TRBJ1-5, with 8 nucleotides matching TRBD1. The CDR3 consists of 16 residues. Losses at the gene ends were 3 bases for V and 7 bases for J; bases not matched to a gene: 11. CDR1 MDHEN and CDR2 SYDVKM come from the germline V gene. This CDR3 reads CASSFSFGTGGQPQHF. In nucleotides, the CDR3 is TGTGCCAGCAGTTTTAGTTTTGGGACAGGCGGGCAGCCCCAGCATTTT.

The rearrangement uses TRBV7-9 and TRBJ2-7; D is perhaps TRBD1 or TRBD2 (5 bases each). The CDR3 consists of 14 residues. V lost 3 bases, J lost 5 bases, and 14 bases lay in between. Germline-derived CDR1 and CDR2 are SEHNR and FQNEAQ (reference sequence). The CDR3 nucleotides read TGTGCCAGCAGCTTCCGGGACGGGGCCAACGAGCAGTACTTC. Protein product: CASSFRDGANEQYF.

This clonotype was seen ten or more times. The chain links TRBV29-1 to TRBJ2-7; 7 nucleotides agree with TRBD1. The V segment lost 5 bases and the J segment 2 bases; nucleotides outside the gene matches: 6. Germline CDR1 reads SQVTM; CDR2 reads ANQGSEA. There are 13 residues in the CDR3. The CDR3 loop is CSVPGGGPYEQYF. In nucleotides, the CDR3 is TGCAGCGTTCCAGGGGGTGGACCCTACGAGCAGTACTTC.

CDR3 sequence (DNA): TGTGCCAGTAGTAGCGGACAGGGGGCGAACACTGAAGCTTTCTTT. Amino acid sequence: CASSSGQGANTEAFF. V is TRBV19 and J is TRBJ1-1; 11 bases fit TRBD1. The CDR3 extends over 15 amino acids. The V segment lost 4 bases and the J segment 1 base; nucleotides outside the gene matches: 2. The V gene's germline CDR1 is LNHDA and CDR2 SQIVND (reference sequence).

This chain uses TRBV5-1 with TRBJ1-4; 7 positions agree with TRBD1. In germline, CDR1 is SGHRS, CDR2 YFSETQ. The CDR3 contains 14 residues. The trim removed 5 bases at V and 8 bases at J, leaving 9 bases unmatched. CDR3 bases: TGCGCCAGCAGTCACGACAGGGAAGGAGAAAAACTGTTTTTT. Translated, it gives CASSHDREGEKLFF.